The following is a TCR beta chain sequence with its context. Germline-derived CDR1 and CDR2 are SGHNT and YYREEE (reference sequence). V was pared by 3 bases and J by 1 base, with 0 bases of the junction left unmatched. This CDR3 is 14 amino acids long. Libraries were prepared by immunoSEQ multiplex PCR; TCRdb keeps only in-frame clonotypes and omits some of them. The sample carries about 14,000 clones, around 81% recorded once. This sample is part of a study of technical replicates of blood from a handful of donors. V and J are TRBV5-4 and TRBJ2-2, with TRBD1 identical over 7 bases. This TCR was recovered from a human donor in good health. The sample taken for sequencing was PBMCs. The CDR3 sequence is CASSWTGNTGELFF. The CDR3 coding sequence is TGTGCCAGCAGCTGGACAGGGAACACCGGGGAGCTGTTTTTT.